This section outlines one T cell receptor (beta chain) sequence together with its context. This CDR3 has 15 residues. CDR1 is PRHDT, CDR2 FYEKMQ, per germline (reference sequence). V was pared by 5 bases and J by 0 bases, with 13 bases between. In the original analysis: Reference gene primer amplification gave nucleated cell count estimates. Data came from immunoSEQ multiplex PCR; TCRdb stores just in-frame clones and leaves some out. V and J calls and clone size follow that table, whereas D and trimming were derived from the DNA. The top ten hold 0.65% to 1% of the sample, which has some 450,000 clones, approximately 90% seen once. One Seattle source followed patients from active infection through their disease course. The data were taken from a study of blood T cell repertoires in COVID-19.

Sequences were obtained from peripheral blood. V is TRBV13 and J is TRBJ1-1; D gene uncertain. The TCR sequence derives from a man aged 18 to 30 with COVID-19, enrolled during active disease. CDR3 protein: CASSIHASLNTEAFF. The CDR3 coding sequence is TGTGCCAGCAGCATCCACGCGTCCTTGAACACTGAAGCTTTCTTT.